Here is one T cell receptor beta chain with its context. No antigen is known for it. Profiled with immunoSEQ multiplex PCR; TCRdb holds only in-frame clones, not every one. The sample has over 15,000 clones, roughly 70% seen once. The CDR3 length is 15 residues. The germline gives CDR1 LNHDA, CDR2 SQIVND (reference sequence). The V gene lost 7 bases and the J gene lost 7 bases, with 19 bases spanning the gap. The rectum was sampled with one to two pinch biopsies at colonoscopy. The data were obtained in a study of pediatric ulcerative colitis. As for the study in general: Under 10 patients showed pancolitis and two showed left-sided colitis.

Whole-study results and caveats: A couple of rectal CDR3 clonotypes occurred in all ulcerative colitis patients. Ulcerative colitis patients shared more blood-rectal clones than controls. Acute severe colitis showed lower rectal diversity from clonal expansions.

The sequencing input was gut tissue. This sequence joins TRBV19 and TRBJ1-4; D is unclear. This clonotype was obtained from a girl under 18 with moderate ulcerative colitis. The CDR3 sequence is CASTQMSGVGEKLFF. The CDR3, as DNA: TGTGCCAGTACCCAGATGTCCGGGGTTGGTGAAAAACTGTTTTTT.